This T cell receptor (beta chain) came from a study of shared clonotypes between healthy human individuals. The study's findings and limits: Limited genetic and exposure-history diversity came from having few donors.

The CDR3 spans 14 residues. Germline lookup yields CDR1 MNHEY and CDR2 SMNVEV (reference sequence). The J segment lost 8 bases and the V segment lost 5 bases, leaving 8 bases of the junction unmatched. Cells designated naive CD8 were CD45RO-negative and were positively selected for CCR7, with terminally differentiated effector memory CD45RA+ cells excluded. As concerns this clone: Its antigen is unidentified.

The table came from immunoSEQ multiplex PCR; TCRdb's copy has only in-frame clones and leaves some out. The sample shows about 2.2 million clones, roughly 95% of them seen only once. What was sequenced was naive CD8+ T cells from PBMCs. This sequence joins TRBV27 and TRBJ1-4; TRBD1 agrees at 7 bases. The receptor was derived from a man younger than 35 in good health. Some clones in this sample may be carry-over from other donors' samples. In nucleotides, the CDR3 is TGTGCCAGCAGTCCCGACAGGGTTCAAGAAAAACTGTTTTTT. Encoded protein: CASSPDRVQEKLFF.